Following are 24 T cell receptor beta chains from one sample sequenced in a study of graft-versus-host responses after intestinal transplantation. These receptors have no known antigen. Sequenced by immunoSEQ multiplex PCR; TCRdb stores in-frame clones only, minus some. The top ten clones hold approximately 6% of a sample with some 100,000 clones, over 80% of them seen once. Specimen: unstimulated CD8+ T cells sorted from spleen or lymph node cells, collected before intestinal transplant. Every receptor here comes from a human donor who received an intestinal transplant.

The chain couples TRBV4-1 to TRBJ2-5; D gene uncertain. The CDR3 has 15 amino acids. CDR1 and CDR2 (germline): MGHRA, YSYEKL. Trimming cost V 2 bases and J 5 bases, with 15 bases left between them. In DNA, the CDR3 is TGCGCCAGCAGCCAACAATGGACCCGCTGGGAGACCCAGTACTTC. It translates to CASSQQWTRWETQYF.

The chain uses TRBV11-2 and TRBJ1-6, with 7 bases that match TRBD1. This CDR3 has 15 amino acids. Trimming at V came to 1 base and at J to 9 bases, leaving 6 bases not matched to a gene. Germline V lookup: CDR1 SGHAT, CDR2 FQNNGV. CDR3 nucleotides: TGTGCCAGCAGCTTAGGGACAGGCTTAGGTTCACCCCTCCACTTT. Translating it yields CASSLGTGLGSPLHF.

The rearrangement joins TRBV6-1 to TRBJ1-4; possible D gene TRBD1, 5 bases. This CDR3 region has 17 residues. V was shortened by 4 bases and J by 1 base, with 16 bases between the two germline ends. Germline-derived CDR1 and CDR2 are MNHNS and SASEGT. Written as DNA, the CDR3 is TGTGCCAGCAGTGGGAGTGGGGGTGATATAACTAATGAAAAACTGTTTTTT. Its protein product is CASSGSGGDITNEKLFF.

The genes are TRBV6-1 and TRBJ1-1; D gene unclear. Trimming pared 5 bases from V and 3 bases from J, leaving 10 bases between. Germline values: CDR1 MNHNS, CDR2 SASEGT. There are 13 residues in the CDR3. As DNA, the CDR3 is TGTGCCAGCAGTCCTGTCGCAGACACTGAAGCTTTCTTT. Translating it yields CASSPVADTEAFF.

V is TRBV4-2 and J is TRBJ2-2; no reliable D call. The germline V and J ends were trimmed by 0 bases and 9 bases, with 2 bases remaining between them. In germline, CDR1 is LGHNA, CDR2 YNFKEQ. The CDR3 has 11 amino acids. CDR3 protein: CASSQDWELFF. The CDR3 DNA sequence: TGTGCCAGCAGCCAAGATTGGGAGCTGTTTTTT.

CDR3 nucleotide sequence: TGTGCCAGCAGCCCCCTACAGGGCACCGGGGAGCTGTTTTTT. This codes for CASSPLQGTGELFF. The chain employs TRBV27 and TRBJ2-2; tentative D call: TRBD1 (6 bases). This CDR3 is built from 14 residues. In germline, CDR1 is MNHEY, CDR2 SMNVEV (reference sequence). The V end was cut by 6 bases, the J end by 4 bases, with 12 bases between.

This chain uses TRBV9 with TRBJ1-1; weak D call: TRBD1 (5 bases). Trimming removed 3 bases from V and 3 bases from J, with 15 bases in between. CDR1 is SGDLS, CDR2 YYNGEE, per germline. The CDR3 contains 15 residues. The chain's CDR3 is CASSDSGTADTEAFF. The CDR3 DNA follows: TGTGCCAGCAGCGACTCCGGGACGGCCGACACTGAAGCTTTCTTT.

V is TRBV9 and J is TRBJ1-4; maybe TRBD1 (5 bases). Between the trimmed V and J ends, which lost 3 bases and 10 bases, there was a span of 25 bases. CDR1 and CDR2 (germline): SGDLS, YYNGEE. This CDR3 region has 17 residues. The CDR3 sequence: CASSANEKQVFPGKLFF. The CDR3 DNA reads TGTGCCAGCAGCGCGAATGAGAAACAGGTTTTCCCTGGAAAACTGTTTTTT.

The J gene is TRBJ1-1, the V gene TRBV11-3; 7 positions match TRBD1. The CDR3 runs 15 residues. Germline CDR1 SGHNT, CDR2 YENEEA. V was pared by 4 bases and J by 6 bases, with 11 bases of the junction left unmatched. Written as DNA, the CDR3 is TGTGCCAGCAGCTCAAGGGGGCGAAAGTCTTCTGAAGCTTTCTTT. Translated, it gives CASSSRGRKSSEAFF.

V is TRBV30 and J is TRBJ1-6, with no clear D. CDR1 and CDR2 (germline): GTSNPN, SVGIG (reference sequence). V was shortened by 4 bases and J by 8 bases, with 15 bases between the two germline ends. The CDR3 contains 14 residues. DNA of the CDR3: TGTGCCTGGACCGCCTGGCCTAAGGATTCACCCCTCCACTTT. Translating it yields CAWTAWPKDSPLHF.

The chain has TRBV7-9 and TRBJ2-3, with unresolved D. Germline-derived CDR1 and CDR2 are SEHNR and FQNEAQ (reference sequence). The V end was cut by 2 bases, the J end by 2 bases, with 11 bases between. The CDR3 has 15 amino acids. The CDR3 DNA reads TGTGCCAGCAGCTTAATGGCAACCCTCACAGATACGCAGTATTTT. Amino acid sequence: CASSLMATLTDTQYF.

This clone is a singleton in its sample. This CDR3 reads CASSQDFGQGGMNTEAFF. CDR3 bases: TGTGCCAGCAGCCAAGACTTCGGGCAGGGTGGGATGAACACTGAAGCTTTCTTT. The chain combines TRBV4-2 with TRBJ1-1; D might be TRBD1 (5 bases). The CDR3 is 18 amino acids. Trimming removed 0 bases at V and 0 bases at J, with 17 bases between. CDR1 and CDR2 (germline): LGHNA, YNFKEQ.

The rearrangement links TRBV19 to TRBJ1-5; D is undetermined. V lost 1 base, J lost 3 bases, and 13 bases lay in between. This CDR3 comprises 16 residues. The germline CDR1 and CDR2 sequences are LNHDA and SQIVND (reference sequence). DNA for the CDR3: TGTGCCAGTAGTATAGGTTTCGACGCAGACAATCAGCCCCAGCATTTT. Encoded protein: CASSIGFDADNQPQHF. Full variable domain (rest looked up from reference TRBV19 and TRBJ1-5): DGGITQSPKYLFRKEGQNVTLSCEQNLNHDAMYWYRQDPGQGLRLIYYSQIVNDFQKGDIAEGYSVSREKKESFPLTVTSAQKNPTAFYLCASSIGFDADNQPQHFGDGTRLSIL.

The genes are TRBV15 and TRBJ2-7, with a tentative D call TRBD1 (5 bases). Trimming removed 0 bases from V and 5 bases from J, with 8 bases in between. CDR1 and CDR2 from the germline V gene are LNHNV and YYDKDF (reference sequence). The CDR3 spans 13 residues. CDR3 protein: CATSRDMGHEQYF. Written as DNA, the CDR3 is TGTGCCACCAGCAGAGATATGGGGCACGAGCAGTACTTC.

The rearrangement joins TRBV5-6 to TRBJ2-3; 10 bases are a match to TRBD2. Germline V CDR1 and CDR2: SGHDT, YYEEEE. The CDR3 spans 15 residues. Trimming at V came to 4 bases and at J to 1 base, leaving 3 bases not matched to a gene. The chain's CDR3 is CASSLGLAGTDTQYF. The DNA of the CDR3 is TGTGCCAGCAGCCTAGGACTAGCGGGCACAGATACGCAGTATTTT.

The chain links TRBV7-9 to TRBJ2-7; the match to TRBD1 covers 8 bases. The CDR3 spans 13 residues. The V gene's germline CDR1 is SEHNR and CDR2 FQNEAQ (reference sequence). The junction had 3 bases not matched to a gene; V was cut back by 5 bases and J by 3 bases. The CDR3 region has the DNA TGTGCCAGCAGCCAGACAGGGGACTACGAGCAGTACTTC. Residues: CASSQTGDYEQYF.

This chain connects TRBV7-3 to TRBJ1-2; 9 positions agree with TRBD1. J lost 5 bases, V lost 5 bases, and 21 bases had no gene match. Germline lookup yields CDR1 SGHTA and CDR2 FQGTGA. This CDR3 spans 19 amino acids. The CDR3 nucleotides are TGTGCCAGCAGCGCGACGGGCGACCGGGACAGGGTACTTTATTATGGCTACACCTTC. Encoded protein: CASSATGDRDRVLYYGYTF.

The chain links TRBV11-2 to TRBJ2-7, with D unresolved. Germline V lookup: CDR1 SGHAT, CDR2 FQNNGV. Deletions cut 5 bases from V and 0 bases from J, with 5 bases between. This CDR3 spans 12 amino acids. CDR3 region: CASSEPSYEQYF. The CDR3 nucleotides are TGTGCCAGCAGCGAACCCTCCTACGAGCAGTACTTC.

The chain carries TRBV13 and TRBJ1-2; 9 positions agree with TRBD1. V shed 5 bases and J 4 bases; nucleotides not matched to a gene: 5. Germline CDR1 and CDR2: PRHDT and FYEKMQ (reference sequence). The CDR3 totals 14 residues. As DNA, the CDR3 is TGTGCCAGCAGCCTACAGGGGGCAGGCTATGGCTACACCTTC. This encodes CASSLQGAGYGYTF.

The V call is TRBV19, the J call TRBJ2-3; TRBD2 agrees at 11 bases. Trimming at V came to 0 bases and at J to 0 bases, leaving 8 bases not matched to a gene. CDR1 is LNHDA and CDR2 is SQIVND in the germline V gene (reference sequence). This CDR3 is 19 amino acids long. CDR3 sequence: CASSIDPRLAGGSTDTQYF. Here the CDR3 DNA reads TGTGCCAGTAGTATAGATCCCCGGCTAGCGGGGGGAAGCACAGATACGCAGTATTTT.

V usage is TRBV5-1 and J usage is TRBJ2-7; 7 nucleotides agree with TRBD2. The CDR3 contains 13 residues. The germline gives CDR1 SGHRS, CDR2 YFSETQ. J lost 6 bases, V lost 2 bases, and 5 bases had no gene match. The DNA of the CDR3 is TGCGCCAGCAGCTTCGGCGGGAGTGTCGAGCAGTACTTC. Translated: CASSFGGSVEQYF.

This rearrangement joins TRBV7-9 to TRBJ2-7; D uncertain. The CDR3 has 12 residues. The ends were cut back, 3 bases at V and 3 bases at J, with 6 bases in the middle. Germline V gives CDR1 SEHNR, CDR2 FQNEAQ (reference sequence). CDR3 amino acids: CASSFTDYEQYF. The DNA for the CDR3 is TGTGCCAGCAGCTTTACGGACTACGAGCAGTACTTC.

V usage is TRBV7-6 and J usage is TRBJ2-7; maybe TRBD1 (6 bases). The CDR3 has 13 residues. Germline V gene sequence: CDR1 SGHVS, CDR2 FNYEAQ. V lost 1 base and J 5 bases, leaving 9 bases between the germline ends. In nucleotides, the CDR3 is TGTGCCAGCAGCTTAGACAGGGATGACGAGCAGTACTTC. The encoded protein is CASSLDRDDEQYF. Together with reference TRBV7-6 and TRBJ2-7, the CDR3 gives the full variable domain: GAGVSQSPRYKVTKRGQDVALRCDPISGHVSLYWYRQALGQGPEFLTYFNYEAQQDKSGLPNDRFSAERPEGSISTLTIQRTEQRDSAMYRCASSLDRDDEQYFGPGTRLTVT.

The CDR3 coding sequence is TGTGCCAGCAGCTTGGCAGGAACCTTCTATGGCTACACCTTC. Translating it yields CASSLAGTFYGYTF. This chain connects TRBV5-4 to TRBJ1-2, with D unresolved. The CDR3 contains 14 residues. V was pared by 0 bases and J by 4 bases, with 10 bases between. Germline lookup yields CDR1 SGHNT and CDR2 YYREEE (reference sequence).